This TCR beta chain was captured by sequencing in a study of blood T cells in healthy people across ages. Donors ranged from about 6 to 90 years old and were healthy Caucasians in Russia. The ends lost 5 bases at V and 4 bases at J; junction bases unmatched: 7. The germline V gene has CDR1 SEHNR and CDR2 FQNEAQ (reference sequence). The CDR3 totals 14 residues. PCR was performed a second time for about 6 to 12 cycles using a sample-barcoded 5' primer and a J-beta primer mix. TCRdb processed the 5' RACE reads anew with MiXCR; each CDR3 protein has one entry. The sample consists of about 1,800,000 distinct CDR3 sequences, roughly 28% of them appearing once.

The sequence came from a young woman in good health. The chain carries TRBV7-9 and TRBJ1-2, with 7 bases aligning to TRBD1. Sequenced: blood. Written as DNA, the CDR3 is TGTGCCAGCAGCCACGACAGGGACAGCTATGGCTACACCTTC. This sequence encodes CASSHDRDSYGYTF.